This TCR beta chain was found in a study of monozygotic twins with inflammatory bowel disease. In germline, CDR1 is LGHNA, CDR2 YSLEER. The length of the CDR3 is 16 residues. Following a re-call of the 5' RACE reads, TCRdb has one entry per CDR3 protein and lacks DNA. The sample includes about 160,000 distinct CDR3 sequences. What was sequenced was blood. The clonotype comes from a human donor with ulcerative colitis or Crohn's disease, or a healthy co-twin of an affected twin (not recorded which). The rearrangement links TRBV4-3 to TRBJ2-2; TCRdb proposes TRBD1, but this gene call is untestable without DNA. The CDR3 sequence is CASSQDLAGAREELFF.